The present entry profiles one T cell receptor (beta chain) with its context. The antigen it recognizes is unknown. The input lacks base qualities; no much larger clone sits a single base away. Whole blood was collected in K2EDTA tubes by collaborating institutions according to the institutions' own protocols. Collaborator samples were shipped for TCRbeta analysis as frozen whole blood, isolated PBMCs, or DNA extracted from either sample type. The record originates from a study of blood T cell repertoires in COVID-19 (TCRdb year 2020). A note on the overall study: Samples covering the acute and convalescent phases of COVID-19 were provided by collaborators in the United States, Italy and Spain. A de-identified subject ID, COVID-19 status, age in years and sex were almost always included in the sample metadata. Samples were obtained from the ongoing ImmuneRACE study (first 160 participants) and from about 1,300 subjects provided by 6 global collaborators. The prospective study material was composed of cDNA or gDNA derived from T cells, B-cell-depleted T cells, or PBMCs. The dataset comprised deeply sampled blood TCRbeta repertoires from subjects exposed to, actively infected with, or recovered from COVID-19. HLA class I and class II types, where available, came from metadata supplied by the sample provider rather than from assay-based typing. The repertoires were released in a freely available public database intended as a resource for research on the immune response to SARS-CoV-2.

The immunoSEQ Assay, a bias-controlled multiplex PCR, was used to amplify TCRbeta CDR3 regions from genomic DNA. Per the authors' processing: Nucleated cell counts per sample were estimated from amplification of reference gene primers within the assay. To quantify the absolute abundance of each unique TCRbeta CDR3 rearrangement, sequence reads were collapsed and filtered. For each sample, productive Simpson clonality was calculated by taking the square root of Simpson's diversity index across productive rearrangements. TCRdb carries this immuneACCESS record with in-frame sequences only. Its versions omit some clonotypes, under half of them owing to an unresolved V gene in the studies checked, with the rest unexplained. From that table come the V and J calls and clone size; the DNA was used to work out D and trimming. The sample contains approximately 260,000 clones, 82% of them found a single time. Over 10% of the sample lies in the top ten.

What the work shows at the level of the full study, not this receptor alone: The amount of clinical and demographic metadata varied by source and participant and was provided uncurated.

At the junction V is shortened by 0 bases and J by 4 bases, with 16 bases in between. The CDR3 contains 16 residues, cysteine and phenylalanine counted. The read is trimmed to its CDR3 DNA, 48 bases read in frame from base 1. CDR1 and CDR2, per the germline V gene, are SGHTS and YDEGEE. The rearranged segments are TRBV5-8 and TRBJ1-2; the D segment could be TRBD1, given 5 matching bases. Sequencing was performed on peripheral blood. The TCR was taken from a woman aged 55 to 70 with active or convalescent COVID-19. At the DNA level, the sequence is TGTGCCAGCAGCTTGGGCCCCACGCCGGGGGGCTATGGCTACACCTTC. Its amino acids are CASSLGPTPGGYGYTF. Outside the CDR3, residues come from the reference TRBV5-8 and TRBJ1-2 proteins, so the full variable domain is: EAGVTQSPTHLIKTRGQQATLRCSPISGHTSVYWYQQALGLGLQFLLWYDEGEERNRGNFPPRFSGRQFPNYSSELNVNALELEDSALYLCASSLGPTPGGYGYTFGSGTRLTVV.